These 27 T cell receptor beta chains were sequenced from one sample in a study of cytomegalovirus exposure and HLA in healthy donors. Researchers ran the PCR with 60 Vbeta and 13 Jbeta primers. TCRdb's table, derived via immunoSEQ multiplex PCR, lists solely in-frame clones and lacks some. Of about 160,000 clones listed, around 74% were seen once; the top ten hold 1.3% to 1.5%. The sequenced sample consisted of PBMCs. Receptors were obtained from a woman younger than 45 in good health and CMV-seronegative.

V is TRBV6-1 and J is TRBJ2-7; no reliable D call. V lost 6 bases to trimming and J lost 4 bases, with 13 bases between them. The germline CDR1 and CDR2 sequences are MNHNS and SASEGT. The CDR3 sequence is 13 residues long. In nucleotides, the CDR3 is TGTGCCAGCAGAGCGTTCATTTTATACGAGCAGTACTTC. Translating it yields CASRAFILYEQYF.

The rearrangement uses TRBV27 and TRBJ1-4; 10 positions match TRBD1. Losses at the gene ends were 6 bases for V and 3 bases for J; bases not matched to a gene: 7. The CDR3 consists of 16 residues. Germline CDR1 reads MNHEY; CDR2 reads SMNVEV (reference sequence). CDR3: CASSRDRGWANEKLFF. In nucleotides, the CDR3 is TGTGCCAGCAGCCGGGACAGGGGATGGGCTAATGAAAAACTGTTTTTT.

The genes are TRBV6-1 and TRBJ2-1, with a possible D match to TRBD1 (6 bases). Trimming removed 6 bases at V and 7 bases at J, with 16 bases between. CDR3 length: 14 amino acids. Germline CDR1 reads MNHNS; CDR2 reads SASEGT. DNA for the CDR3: TGTGCCAGCAGCACAGGGCCCGAGGGAAATGAGCAGTTCTTC. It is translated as CASSTGPEGNEQFF.

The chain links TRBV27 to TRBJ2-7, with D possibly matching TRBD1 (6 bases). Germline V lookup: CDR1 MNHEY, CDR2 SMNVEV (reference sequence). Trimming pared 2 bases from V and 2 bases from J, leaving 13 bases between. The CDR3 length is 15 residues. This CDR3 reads CASSLEQGITYEQYF. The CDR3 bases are TGTGCCAGCAGTTTAGAACAGGGCATCACCTACGAGCAGTACTTC.

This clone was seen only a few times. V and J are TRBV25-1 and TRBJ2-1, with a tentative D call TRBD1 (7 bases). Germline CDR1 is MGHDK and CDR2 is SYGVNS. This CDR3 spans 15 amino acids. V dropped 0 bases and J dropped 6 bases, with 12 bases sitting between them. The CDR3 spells CASSEYRQGGNEQFF. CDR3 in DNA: TGTGCCAGCAGTGAATATAGGCAGGGGGGCAATGAGCAGTTCTTC.

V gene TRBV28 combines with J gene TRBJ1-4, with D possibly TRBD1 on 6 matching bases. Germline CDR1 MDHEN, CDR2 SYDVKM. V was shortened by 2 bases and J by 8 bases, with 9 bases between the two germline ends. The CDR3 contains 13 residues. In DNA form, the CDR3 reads TGTGCCAGCAGTTTAATTGGGGGCGAAAAACTGTTTTTT. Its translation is CASSLIGGEKLFF.

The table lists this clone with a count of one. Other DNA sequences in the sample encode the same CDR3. This CDR3 reads CASSQAGQGADTQYF. The CDR3 DNA reads as TGCGCCAGCAGCCAAGCAGGACAGGGGGCAGATACGCAGTATTTT. The chain couples TRBV4-1 to TRBJ2-3, with 10 bases that match TRBD1. Germline CDR1 reads MGHRA; CDR2 reads YSYEKL. The V gene end was trimmed by 1 base and the J gene end by 4 bases; junction bases not matched to a gene: 2. CDR3 length: 15 amino acids.

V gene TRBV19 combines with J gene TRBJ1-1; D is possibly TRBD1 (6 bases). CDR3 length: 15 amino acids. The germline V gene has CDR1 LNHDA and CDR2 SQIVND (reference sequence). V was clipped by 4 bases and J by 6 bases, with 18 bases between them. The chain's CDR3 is CASSNQGWTVSEAFF. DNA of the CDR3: TGTGCCAGTAGTAACCAGGGATGGACAGTCTCTGAAGCTTTCTTT.

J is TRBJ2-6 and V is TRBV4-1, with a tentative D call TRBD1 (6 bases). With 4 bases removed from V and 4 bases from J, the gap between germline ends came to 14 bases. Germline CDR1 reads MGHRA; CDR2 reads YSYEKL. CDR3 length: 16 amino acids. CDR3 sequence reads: CASSRVTGYGANVLTF. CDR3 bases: TGCGCCAGCAGCCGAGTTACAGGGTACGGGGCCAACGTCCTGACTTTC.

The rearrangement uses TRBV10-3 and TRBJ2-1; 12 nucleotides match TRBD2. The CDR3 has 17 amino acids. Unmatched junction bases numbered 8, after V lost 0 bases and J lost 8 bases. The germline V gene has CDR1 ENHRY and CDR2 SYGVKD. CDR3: CAISESKLAGGLDEQFF. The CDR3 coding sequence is TGTGCCATCAGTGAGTCGAAGCTAGCGGGGGGGCTGGATGAGCAGTTCTTC.

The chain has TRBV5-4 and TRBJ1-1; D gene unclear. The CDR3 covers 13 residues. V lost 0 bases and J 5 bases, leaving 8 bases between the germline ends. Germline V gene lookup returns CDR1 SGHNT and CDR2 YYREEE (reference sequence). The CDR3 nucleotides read TGTGCCAGCAGCTTGGTATCGGGAACTGAAGCTTTCTTT. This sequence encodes CASSLVSGTEAFF.

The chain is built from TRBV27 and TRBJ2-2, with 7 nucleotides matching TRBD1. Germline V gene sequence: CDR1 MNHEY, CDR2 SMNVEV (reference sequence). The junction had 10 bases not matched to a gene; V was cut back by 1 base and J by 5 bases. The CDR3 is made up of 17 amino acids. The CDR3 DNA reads TGTGCCAGCAGTTTATACCACCGACAGGGATTAACCGGGGAGCTGTTTTTT. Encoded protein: CASSLYHRQGLTGELFF.

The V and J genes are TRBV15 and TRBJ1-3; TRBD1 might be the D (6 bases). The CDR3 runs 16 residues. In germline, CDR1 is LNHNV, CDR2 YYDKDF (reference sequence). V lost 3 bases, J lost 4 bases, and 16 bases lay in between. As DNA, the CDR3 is TGTGCCACCAGCAGTCGACAGGTTAAGTCGGGAAACACCATATATTTT. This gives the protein CATSSRQVKSGNTIYF. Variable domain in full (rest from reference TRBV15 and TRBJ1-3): DAMVIQNPRYQVTQFGKPVTLSCSQTLNHNVMYWYQQKSSQAPKLLFHYYDKDFNNEADTPDNFQSRRPNTSFCFLDIRSPGLGDTAMYLCATSSRQVKSGNTIYFGEGSWLTVV.

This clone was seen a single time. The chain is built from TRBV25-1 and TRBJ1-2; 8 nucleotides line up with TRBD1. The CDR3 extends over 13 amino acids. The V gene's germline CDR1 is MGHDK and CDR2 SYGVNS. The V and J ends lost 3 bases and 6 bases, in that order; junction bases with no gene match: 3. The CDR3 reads CASSDRGLDGYTF. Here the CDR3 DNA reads TGTGCCAGCAGTGACAGGGGGCTGGATGGCTACACCTTC.

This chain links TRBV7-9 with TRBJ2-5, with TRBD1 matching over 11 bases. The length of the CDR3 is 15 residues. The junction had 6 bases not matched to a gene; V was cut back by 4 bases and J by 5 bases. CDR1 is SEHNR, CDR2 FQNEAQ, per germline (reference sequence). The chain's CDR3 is CASSSGQGAPETQYF. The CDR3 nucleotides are TGTGCCAGCAGCTCCGGACAGGGGGCACCGGAGACCCAGTACTTC.

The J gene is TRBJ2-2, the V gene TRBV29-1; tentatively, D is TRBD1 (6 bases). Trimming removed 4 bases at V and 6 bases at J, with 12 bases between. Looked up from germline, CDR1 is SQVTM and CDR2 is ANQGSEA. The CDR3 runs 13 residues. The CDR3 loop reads CSVGQVPSGELFF. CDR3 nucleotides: TGCAGCGTTGGACAGGTCCCCTCCGGGGAGCTGTTTTTT.

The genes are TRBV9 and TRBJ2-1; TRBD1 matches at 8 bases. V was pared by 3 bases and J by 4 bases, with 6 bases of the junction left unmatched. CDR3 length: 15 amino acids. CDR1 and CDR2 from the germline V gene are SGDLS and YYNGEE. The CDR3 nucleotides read TGTGCCAGCAGCGCTAGACAGGGGAGGTACAATGAGCAGTTCTTC. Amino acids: CASSARQGRYNEQFF.

The CDR3 DNA reads TGCAGCGGAGGGGCGGAGGGAATAGGCTACACCTTC. Translated, it gives CSGGAEGIGYTF. The chain joins TRBV29-1 to TRBJ1-2; the D gene is possibly TRBD1 (5 bases). This CDR3 comprises 12 residues. The germline V and J ends were trimmed by 7 bases and 8 bases, with 17 bases remaining between them. Germline CDR1 is SQVTM and CDR2 is ANQGSEA.

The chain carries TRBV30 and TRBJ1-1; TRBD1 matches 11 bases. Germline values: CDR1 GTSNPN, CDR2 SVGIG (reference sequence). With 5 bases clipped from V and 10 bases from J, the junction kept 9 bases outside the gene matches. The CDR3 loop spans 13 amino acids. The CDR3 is CAWGGTGGWGAFF. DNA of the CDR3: TGTGCCTGGGGGGGGACAGGGGGTTGGGGAGCTTTCTTT.

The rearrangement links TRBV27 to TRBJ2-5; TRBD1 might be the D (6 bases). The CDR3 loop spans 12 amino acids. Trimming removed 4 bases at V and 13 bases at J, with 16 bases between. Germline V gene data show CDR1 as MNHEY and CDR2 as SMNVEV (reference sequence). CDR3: CASSSQGPPVYF. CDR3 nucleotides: TGTGCCAGCAGTTCTCAGGGGCCCCCTGTGTACTTC.

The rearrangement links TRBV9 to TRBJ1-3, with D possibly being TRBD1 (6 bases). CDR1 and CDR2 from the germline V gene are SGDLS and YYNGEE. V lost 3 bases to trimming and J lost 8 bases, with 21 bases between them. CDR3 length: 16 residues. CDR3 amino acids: CASSGRNGGLGDTIYF. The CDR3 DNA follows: TGTGCCAGCAGCGGTCGAAATGGGGGCTTGGGGGACACCATATATTTT.

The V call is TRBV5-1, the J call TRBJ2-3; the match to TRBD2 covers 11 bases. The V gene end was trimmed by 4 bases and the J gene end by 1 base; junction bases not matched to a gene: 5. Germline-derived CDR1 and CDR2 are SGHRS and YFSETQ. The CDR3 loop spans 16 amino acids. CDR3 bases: TGCGCCAGCAGCCCACGACTAGCGGGGCGCACAGATACGCAGTATTTT. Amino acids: CASSPRLAGRTDTQYF.

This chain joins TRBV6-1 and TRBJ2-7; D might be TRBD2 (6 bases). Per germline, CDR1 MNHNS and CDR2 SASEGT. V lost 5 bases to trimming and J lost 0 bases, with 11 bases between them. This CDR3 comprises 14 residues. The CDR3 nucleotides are TGTGCCAGCAGTCGGGACTCGGCCTCCTACGAGCAGTACTTC. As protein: CASSRDSASYEQYF.

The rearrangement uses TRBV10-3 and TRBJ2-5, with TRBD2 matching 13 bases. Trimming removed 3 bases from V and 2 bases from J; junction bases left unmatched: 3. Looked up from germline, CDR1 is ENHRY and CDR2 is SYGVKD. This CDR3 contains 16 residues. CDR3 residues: CAISEAGLAGQETQYF. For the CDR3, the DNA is TGTGCCATCAGTGAAGCGGGACTAGCGGGGCAAGAGACCCAGTACTTC.

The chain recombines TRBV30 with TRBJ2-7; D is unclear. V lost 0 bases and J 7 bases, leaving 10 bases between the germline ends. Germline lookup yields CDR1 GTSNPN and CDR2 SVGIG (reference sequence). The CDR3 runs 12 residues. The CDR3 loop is CAWSVLSGEQYF. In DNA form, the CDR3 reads TGTGCCTGGAGTGTATTATCCGGGGAGCAGTACTTC.

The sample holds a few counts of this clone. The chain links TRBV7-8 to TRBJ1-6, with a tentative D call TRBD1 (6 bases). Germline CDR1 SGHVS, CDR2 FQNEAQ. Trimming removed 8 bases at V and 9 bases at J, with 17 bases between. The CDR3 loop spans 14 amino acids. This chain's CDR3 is CASGTGQATSPLHF. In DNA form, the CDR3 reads TGTGCCAGCGGAACGGGACAAGCAACTTCACCCCTCCACTTT.

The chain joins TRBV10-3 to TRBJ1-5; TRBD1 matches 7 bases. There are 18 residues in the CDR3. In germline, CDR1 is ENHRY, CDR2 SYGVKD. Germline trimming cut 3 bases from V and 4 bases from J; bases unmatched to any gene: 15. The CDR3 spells CAISDRGTEGRGNQPQHF. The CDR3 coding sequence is TGTGCCATCAGTGACCGAGGGACAGAAGGACGAGGAAATCAGCCCCAGCATTTT.